A single sample is the source of the 12 T cell receptor beta chains below, sequenced in a study of cytomegalovirus exposure and HLA in healthy donors. The study ran its PCR with 60 Vbeta and 13 Jbeta primers. Measured with immunoSEQ multiplex PCR; TCRdb has only the in-frame clones, and not every one. The data show 200,000 to 250,000 clones, approximately 70% seen once. The specimen sequenced was PBMCs. All receptors come from a woman under 40 in good health and CMV-seronegative.

This chain joins TRBV2 and TRBJ2-5; D may be TRBD2 (7 bases). Judging by the DNA end, TRBJ2-7 fits better; the J call may be wrong. This CDR3 spans 16 amino acids. The germline V gene encodes CDR1 SNHLY and CDR2 FYNNEI. This chain's CDR3 is CASSVVGGRQFYEQYF. Written as DNA, the CDR3 is TGTGCCAGCAGTGTGGTCGGGGGGCGTCAGTTCTACGAGCAGTACTTC.

The chain employs TRBV7-9 and TRBJ1-3; 7 bases agree with TRBD1. The CDR3 totals 15 residues. The germline V gene encodes CDR1 SEHNR and CDR2 FQNEAQ (reference sequence). V was pared by 5 bases and J by 4 bases, with 8 bases of the junction left unmatched. As DNA, the CDR3 is TGTGCCAGCAGCCCGCCGACAGGGTTCGGAAACACCATATATTTT. Translating it yields CASSPPTGFGNTIYF. The variable domain in full, with the rest retrieved from reference TRBV7-9 and TRBJ1-3, is DTGVSQNPRHKITKRGQNVTFRCDPISEHNRLYWYRQTLGQGPEFLTYFQNEAQLEKSRLLSDRFSAERPKGSFSTLEIQRTEQGDSAMYLCASSPPTGFGNTIYFGEGSWLTVV.

This rearrangement joins TRBV19 to TRBJ2-7; 7 bases map to TRBD2. The V gene end was trimmed by 5 bases and the J gene end by 0 bases; junction bases not matched to a gene: 13. CDR1 is LNHDA and CDR2 is SQIVND in the germline V gene (reference sequence). There are 17 residues in the CDR3. The CDR3 nucleotides are TGTGCCAGTAGTCCCCGTGGGGCCCGGGGGGACTCCTACGAGCAGTACTTC. It specifies CASSPRGARGDSYEQYF.

The genes are TRBV4-1 and TRBJ2-5; 15 bases map to TRBD2. Germline CDR1 and CDR2: MGHRA and YSYEKL. Trimming removed 2 bases from V and 7 bases from J; junction bases left unmatched: 5. The CDR3 is 16 residues long. The CDR3 loop reads CASSQPGLAGGVTQYF. The DNA for the CDR3 is TGCGCCAGCAGCCAACCCGGACTAGCGGGGGGGGTGACCCAGTACTTC.

This chain connects TRBV6-6 to TRBJ2-1; 7 nucleotides align to TRBD2. The trim removed 5 bases at V and 2 bases at J, leaving 6 bases unmatched. This CDR3 is built from 15 residues. The germline CDR1 and CDR2 sequences are MNHNY and SVGAGI (reference sequence). Written as DNA, the CDR3 is TGTGCCAGCAGTCGGGCAGCGGGACCCTACAATGAGCAGTTCTTC. Translated: CASSRAAGPYNEQFF.

This clone was seen more than once but under ten times. J is TRBJ1-2 and V is TRBV2; TRBD1 matches 7 bases. Unmatched junction bases numbered 17, after V lost 8 bases and J lost 5 bases. The length of the CDR3 is 16 residues. The germline V gene has CDR1 SNHLY and CDR2 FYNNEI. CDR3 nucleotide sequence: TGTGCCAGCCAAAACCCCAGGGCAGGGGGGTCTTATGGCTACACCTTC. Encoded protein: CASQNPRAGGSYGYTF.

The V and J genes are TRBV7-6 and TRBJ2-5; TRBD1 matches 8 bases. This CDR3 has 14 amino acids. The V gene end was trimmed by 5 bases and the J gene end by 5 bases; junction bases not matched to a gene: 7. Germline V lookup: CDR1 SGHVS, CDR2 FNYEAQ. The CDR3 coding sequence is TGTGCCAGCAGCCTTGGACAGGGTTTCGAGACCCAGTACTTC. It encodes CASSLGQGFETQYF.

This chain joins TRBV2 and TRBJ1-1, with TRBD1 identical over 7 bases. After removal of 9 bases from V and 1 base from J, the junction contained 8 bases not matched to a gene. The germline gives CDR1 SNHLY, CDR2 FYNNEI. This CDR3 contains 14 residues. CDR3: CARSRQGRNTEAFF. As DNA, the CDR3 is TGTGCCAGGAGTAGACAGGGTCGGAACACTGAAGCTTTCTTT. Based on the CDR3 plus reference TRBV2 and TRBJ1-1, the full variable domain is EPEVTQTPSHQVTQMGQEVILRCVPISNHLYFYWYRQILGQKVEFLVSFYNNEISEKSEIFDDQFSVERPDGSNFTLKIRSTKLEDSAMYFCARSRQGRNTEAFFGQGTRLTVV.

This sequence joins TRBV29-1 and TRBJ1-4; TRBD1 matches at 9 bases. The V gene end was trimmed by 2 bases and the J gene end by 7 bases; junction bases not matched to a gene: 5. The germline gives CDR1 SQVTM, CDR2 ANQGSEA. The CDR3 consists of 14 residues. CDR3 in DNA: TGCAGCGTTGAAACGACAGGGGGGGGTGAAAAACTGTTTTTT. This translates into CSVETTGGGEKLFF.

In this sample, this clone is medium-sized. The rearrangement links TRBV10-3 to TRBJ1-3, with D unclear. V dropped 10 bases and J dropped 0 bases, with 13 bases sitting between them. Germline CDR1 is ENHRY and CDR2 is SYGVKD. The CDR3 contains 14 residues. CDR3 DNA: TGTGCCACCCAACCACAGAGCTCTGGAAACACCATATATTTT. As protein: CATQPQSSGNTIYF.

This rearrangement joins TRBV19 to TRBJ2-2; 12 bases agree with TRBD2. Germline V gene data show CDR1 as LNHDA and CDR2 as SQIVND (reference sequence). Trimming cost V 5 bases and J 4 bases; bases outside gene matches: 2. The CDR3 runs 15 residues. The CDR3 DNA reads as TGTGCCAGTAGTCTAGCGGGAGGGACCACCGGGGAGCTGTTTTTT. Amino acids: CASSLAGGTTGELFF.

V usage is TRBV12-5 and J usage is TRBJ2-1; the match to TRBD1 covers 9 bases. Per germline, CDR1 LGHNT and CDR2 FRNRAP. J gave up 12 bases and V 8 bases, and 17 bases lay outside the gene matches. This CDR3 is built from 15 residues. CDR3 loop: CASLLGQGLQFGQFF. DNA for the CDR3: TGTGCTAGTCTTTTGGGACAGGGTTTGCAGTTTGGGCAGTTCTTC.